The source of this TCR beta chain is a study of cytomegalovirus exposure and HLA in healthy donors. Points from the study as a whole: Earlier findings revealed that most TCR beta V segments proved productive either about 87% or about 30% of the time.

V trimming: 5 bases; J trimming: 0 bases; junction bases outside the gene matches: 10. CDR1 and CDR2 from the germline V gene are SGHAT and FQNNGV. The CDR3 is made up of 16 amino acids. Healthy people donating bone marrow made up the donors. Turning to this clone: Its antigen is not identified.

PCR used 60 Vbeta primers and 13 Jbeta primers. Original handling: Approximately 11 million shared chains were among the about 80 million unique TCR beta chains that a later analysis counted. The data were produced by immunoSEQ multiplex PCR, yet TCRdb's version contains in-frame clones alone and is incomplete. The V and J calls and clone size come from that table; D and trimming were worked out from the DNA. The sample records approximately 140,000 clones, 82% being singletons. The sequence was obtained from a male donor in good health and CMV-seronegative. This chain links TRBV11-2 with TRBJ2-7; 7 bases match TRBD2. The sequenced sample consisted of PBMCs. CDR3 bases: TGTGCCAGCAGCCTGATGAGCGGGACCCTCTCCTACGAGCAGTACTTC. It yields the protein CASSLMSGTLSYEQYF.